The T cell receptor beta chain under discussion was sequenced for a study of blood T cell repertoires in COVID-19. The V end lost 1 base, the J end lost 5 bases, and 12 bases lay between the germline ends. This CDR3 spans 15 amino acids. Germline V CDR1 and CDR2: SGHRS, YFSETQ. Method: immunoSEQ multiplex PCR; TCRdb's copy keeps in-frame clones and lacks some. The table has 100,000 to 150,000 clones, about 88% seen once. The origin of this receptor is a woman between 50 and 59 years old who had recovered from COVID-19. The sequenced sample was PBMCs or T cells enriched from blood (not recorded which). V and J are TRBV5-1 and TRBJ2-2, with D maybe TRBD2 (6 bases). The CDR3 is CASSLTPGGTGELFF. DNA for the CDR3: TGCGCCAGCAGCTTGACACCCGGAGGGACCGGGGAGCTGTTTTTT.